Listed here are 22 T cell receptor beta chains from one sample, sequenced in a study of shared clonotypes between healthy human individuals. TCRdb's copy holds only in-frame clones and misses some; the assay was immunoSEQ multiplex PCR. The sample has about a million clones, around 74% seen once. The specimen sequenced was memory CD4+ T cells sorted from blood. This sample's subset: CD45RA-negative fraction. These receptor sequences come from a man aged 18-30 years in good health.

This chain uses TRBV5-1 with TRBJ2-2; D is possibly TRBD2 (5 bases). V lost 2 bases to trimming and J lost 3 bases, with 14 bases between them. Germline V gene lookup returns CDR1 SGHRS and CDR2 YFSETQ. The CDR3 runs to 16 residues. Here the CDR3 reads CASSLRPSGDTGELFF. The CDR3 DNA reads as TGCGCCAGCAGCTTAAGGCCGTCCGGGGACACCGGGGAGCTGTTTTTT.

The gene calls are TRBV7-2 and TRBJ1-1, with D unclear. The V end was cut by 1 base, the J end by 1 base, with 10 bases between. This CDR3 region has 15 residues. The germline gives CDR1 SGHTA, CDR2 FQGNSA. DNA of the CDR3: TGTGCCAGCAGCTTAGACTACAGAACGAACACTGAAGCTTTCTTT. Translation gives CASSLDYRTNTEAFF. The full variable domain, with the rest looked up from reference TRBV7-2 and TRBJ1-1, is GAGVSQSPSNKVTEKGKDVELRCDPISGHTALYWYRQSLGQGLEFLIYFQGNSAPDKSGLPSDRFSAERTGGSVSTLTIQRTQQEDSAVYLCASSLDYRTNTEAFFGQGTRLTVV.

V is TRBV10-3 and J is TRBJ1-6; D perhaps matches TRBD1 (6 bases). From germline, CDR1 is ENHRY and CDR2 SYGVKD. V shed 10 bases and J shed 6 bases, with 22 bases lying between them. This CDR3 contains 16 residues. The CDR3 loop is CATVRGGDTINSPLHF. CDR3 DNA sequence: TGTGCCACCGTGCGAGGTGGGGACACGATTAATTCACCCCTCCACTTT.

This chain connects TRBV30 to TRBJ2-5; TRBD2 is a possible D gene (6 bases). CDR3 length equals 13 residues. CDR1 and CDR2 (germline): GTSNPN, SVGIG (reference sequence). The germline V and J ends were trimmed by 5 bases and 1 base, with 11 bases remaining between them. The CDR3 protein is CAWGAGLQETQYF. For the CDR3, the DNA is TGTGCCTGGGGCGCGGGACTCCAAGAGACCCAGTACTTC.

Comments on this clone: Given a much more abundant clone one base away, this may be a read error. The V call is TRBV7-9, the J call TRBJ1-1, with TRBD1 matching over 8 bases. The V gene end was trimmed by 3 bases and the J gene end by 5 bases; junction bases not matched to a gene: 5. This CDR3 contains 14 residues. From germline, CDR1 is SEHNR and CDR2 FQNEAQ (reference sequence). The chain's CDR3 is CASSFQGAGTEAFF. DNA for the CDR3: TGTGCCAGCAGCTTTCAGGGGGCGGGAACTGAAGCTTTCTTT.

The chain couples TRBV4-3 to TRBJ2-1, with 7 bases identical to TRBD1. V shed 4 bases, J shed 6 bases, and the junction held 15 bases outside the gene matches. From germline, CDR1 is LGHNA and CDR2 YSLEER. This CDR3 has 17 amino acids. CDR3 nucleotide sequence: TGCGCCAGCAGCCGATCCTTAGGGGGCTCGTCCCTCAATGAGCAGTTCTTC. This encodes CASSRSLGGSSLNEQFF.

The CDR3 coding sequence is TGTGCCAGCAGTGAAGATATGATAACCTACGAGCAGTACTTC. Residues: CASSEDMITYEQYF. The chain has TRBV2 and TRBJ2-7, with D unresolved. Trimming cost V 1 base and J 2 bases, with 9 bases left between them. CDR1 SNHLY and CDR2 FYNNEI come from the germline V gene. CDR3 length: 14 amino acids.

Here the CDR3 reads CASSLLPGTYEQYF. The DNA of the CDR3 is TGTGCCAGCAGCTTATTGCCAGGGACCTACGAGCAGTACTTC. The V call is TRBV11-2, the J call TRBJ2-7, with TRBD1 as a possible D gene (5 bases). The germline V and J ends were trimmed by 2 bases and 2 bases, with 10 bases remaining between them. CDR3 length: 14 amino acids. Germline V CDR1 and CDR2: SGHAT, FQNNGV.

V is TRBV6-4 and J is TRBJ2-4; 16 nucleotides line up with TRBD2. This CDR3 has 20 amino acids. The junction had 13 bases not matched to a gene; V was cut back by 7 bases and J by 1 base. Germline values: CDR1 MRHNA, CDR2 SNTAGT. The CDR3 sequence is CASIKAGLAGGPRAKNIQYF. The CDR3 DNA sequence: TGTGCCAGCATCAAAGCGGGACTAGCGGGAGGGCCTAGGGCCAAAAACATTCAGTACTTC.

This chain uses TRBV6-5 with TRBJ1-6; a possible D gene is TRBD1 (5 bases). Deletions cut 4 bases from V and 7 bases from J, with 14 bases between. The CDR3 extends over 15 amino acids. Germline lookup yields CDR1 MNHEY and CDR2 SVGAGI. CDR3 region: CASSSGAATNSPLHF. The CDR3, as DNA: TGTGCCAGCAGTTCCGGGGCAGCGACGAATTCACCCCTCCACTTT.

CDR3 nucleotide sequence: TGTGCCAGCTTTGGGAGGGAAGCTTTCTTT. Translating gives CASFGREAFF. The genes are TRBV6-1 and TRBJ1-1; the D is unclear. The CDR3 is 10 amino acids. Germline CDR1 MNHNS, CDR2 SASEGT. V lost 8 bases to trimming and J lost 8 bases, with 9 bases between them.

This chain uses TRBV2 with TRBJ2-1, with 10 bases fitting TRBD1. With 10 bases clipped from V and 5 bases from J, the junction kept 8 bases outside the gene matches. Germline lookup yields CDR1 SNHLY and CDR2 FYNNEI. The CDR3 spans 14 residues. This CDR3 reads CANPGQGFHNEQFF. CDR3 sequence (DNA): TGTGCCAACCCGGGACAGGGGTTCCACAATGAGCAGTTCTTC. The full variable domain, completed using reference TRBV2 and TRBJ2-1, is EPEVTQTPSHQVTQMGQEVILRCVPISNHLYFYWYRQILGQKVEFLVSFYNNEISEKSEIFDDQFSVERPDGSNFTLKIRSTKLEDSAMYFCANPGQGFHNEQFFGPGTRLTVL.

The chain combines TRBV29-1 with TRBJ2-3; TRBD1 agrees at 7 bases. V lost 2 bases and J lost 2; bases outside the gene matches: 7. This CDR3 has 15 residues. CDR1 is SQVTM and CDR2 is ANQGSEA in the germline V gene. This CDR3 reads CSVELPQGNTDTQYF. The CDR3 coding sequence is TGCAGCGTTGAACTCCCACAGGGGAACACAGATACGCAGTATTTT.

Regarding this clone: The same CDR3 is also encoded by other DNA sequences in this sample. The chain has TRBV7-2 and TRBJ2-2; 7 bases line up with TRBD1. Germline V CDR1 and CDR2: SGHTA, FQGNSA. Unmatched junction bases numbered 4, after V lost 5 bases and J lost 4 bases. The CDR3 totals 14 residues. The DNA of the CDR3 is TGTGCCAGCAGCCCGGGGACAGCCACCGGGGAGCTGTTTTTT. Protein product: CASSPGTATGELFF.

This clone showed up just a few times. J is TRBJ2-5 and V is TRBV19; no definite D call. The germline V and J ends were trimmed by 7 bases and 1 base, with 16 bases remaining between them. This CDR3 has 15 amino acids. Germline CDR1 LNHDA, CDR2 SQIVND (reference sequence). CDR3 residues: CASTLQGLPQETQYF. The CDR3 nucleotides read TGTGCCAGTACCCTACAAGGGTTACCCCAAGAGACCCAGTACTTC.

The chain uses TRBV6-5 and TRBJ1-1; no clear D gene. Germline-derived CDR1 and CDR2 are MNHEY and SVGAGI. V dropped 6 bases and J dropped 1 base, with 9 bases sitting between them. The CDR3 is 13 residues long. CDR3 protein: CASRLHRNTEAFF. The CDR3 region has the DNA TGTGCCAGCAGACTACATAGGAACACTGAAGCTTTCTTT.

In DNA, the CDR3 is TGCAGTGCTAGAGGCTCGATTGAGCAGTTCTTC. Residues: CSARGSIEQFF. This chain links TRBV20-1 with TRBJ2-1; no reliable D call. The CDR3 totals 11 residues. Trimming took 1 base from V and 9 from J, leaving 7 bases between them. CDR1 and CDR2 from the germline V gene are DFQATT and SNEGSKA (reference sequence).

This chain uses TRBV27 with TRBJ1-4; D is unresolved. Germline CDR1 MNHEY, CDR2 SMNVEV (reference sequence). The CDR3 totals 15 residues. V dropped 1 base and J dropped 11 bases, with 17 bases sitting between them. The CDR3 reads CASSLYPLDGRKLFF. CDR3 nucleotide sequence: TGTGCCAGCAGTTTATACCCCCTGGACGGTCGGAAACTGTTTTTT.

This chain connects TRBV29-1 to TRBJ2-3; weak D call: TRBD2 (6 bases). With 5 bases removed from V and 0 bases from J, the gap between germline ends came to 15 bases. The CDR3 sequence is 15 residues long. Germline V gives CDR1 SQVTM, CDR2 ANQGSEA. The CDR3 sequence: CSVKPSSDSTDTQYF. The CDR3 nucleotides are TGCAGCGTTAAACCATCTAGCGATAGCACAGATACGCAGTATTTT.

V gene TRBV5-1 combines with J gene TRBJ2-7; D might be TRBD1 (6 bases). V lost 5 bases and J 4 bases, leaving 16 bases between the germline ends. CDR1 is SGHRS, CDR2 YFSETQ, per germline. The CDR3 has 14 residues. In DNA, the CDR3 is TGCGCCAGCAGTAGGGACATGAGCAAGTACGAGCAGTACTTC. As protein: CASSRDMSKYEQYF.

The rearrangement links TRBV27 to TRBJ1-2, with D uncertain. CDR1 and CDR2 from the germline V gene are MNHEY and SMNVEV (reference sequence). Trimming removed 4 bases at V and 5 bases at J, with 11 bases between. There are 13 residues in the CDR3. Written as DNA, the CDR3 is TGTGCCAGCAGTTCCCCCCGCGAATATGGCTACACCTTC. Amino acids: CASSSPREYGYTF.

About this clone itself: A much larger clonotype is one base distant, so this may be a read error. The V call is TRBV6-1, the J call TRBJ2-3; no definite D call. The CDR3 extends over 11 amino acids. Germline V gene lookup returns CDR1 MNHNS and CDR2 SASEGT. Trimming pared 5 bases from V and 4 bases from J, leaving 4 bases between. The CDR3: CASSLADTQYF. In DNA, the CDR3 is TGTGCCAGCAGTTTGGCAGATACGCAGTATTTT.